Below are 21 T cell receptor beta chains sequenced from a single sample in a study of blood T cell repertoires in COVID-19. Profiling relied on immunoSEQ multiplex PCR, and the TCRdb table lists in-frame clones only, not all of them. Of some 130,000 clones listed, around four fifths are singletons. The material sequenced was PBMCs or T cells enriched from blood (not recorded which). These receptors all come from a man aged 40-49 years with acute COVID-19.

J is TRBJ1-1 and V is TRBV5-8; 9 nucleotides align to TRBD1. CDR1 and CDR2 (germline): SGHTS, YDEGEE. The V and J ends lost 2 bases and 5 bases, in that order; junction bases with no gene match: 4. The CDR3 sequence is 14 residues long. CDR3 sequence reads: CASSFRDRDTEAFF. The CDR3 nucleotides are TGTGCCAGCAGCTTCCGGGACAGGGATACTGAAGCTTTCTTT.

The table lists this clone with a few counts. V usage is TRBV2 and J usage is TRBJ2-5; 7 nucleotides line up with TRBD2. Looked up from germline, CDR1 is SNHLY and CDR2 is FYNNEI. V lost 7 bases, J lost 4 bases, and 12 bases stayed unmatched. The CDR3 consists of 15 residues. CDR3 DNA sequence: TGTGCCAGCAAAGTGGTCGCGGGGGTGGTAGAGACCCAGTACTTC. Translating it yields CASKVVAGVVETQYF.

The chain employs TRBV5-1 and TRBJ1-3; maybe TRBD1 (6 bases). V was trimmed by 1 base and J by 4 bases, leaving 6 bases between them. The CDR3 length is 13 residues. The V gene's germline CDR1 is SGHRS and CDR2 YFSETQ. CDR3 loop: CASSLTGGNTIYF. The CDR3 DNA sequence: TGCGCCAGCAGCTTGACAGGGGGAAACACCATATATTTT.

This clone was detected once. This chain uses TRBV15 with TRBJ1-6; 10 bases match TRBD1. Germline V gene sequence: CDR1 LNHNV, CDR2 YYDKDF (reference sequence). The length of the CDR3 is 16 residues. Unmatched junction bases numbered 3, after V lost 0 bases and J lost 7 bases. The DNA for the CDR3 is TGTGCCACCAGCAGAGATCCGGGACAGGGGAATTCACCCCTCCACTTT. Its protein is CATSRDPGQGNSPLHF.

In DNA, the CDR3 is TGTGCCAGCAGTGAGCCTGGGCCCCAGTACTTC. It codes for CASSEPGPQYF. The chain recombines TRBV6-1 with TRBJ2-5; D not certain. Germline V CDR1 and CDR2: MNHNS, SASEGT. Trimming left V 3 bases short and J 9 bases short, with 8 bases between. The CDR3 extends over 11 amino acids.

The rearrangement uses TRBV28 and TRBJ1-4, with D unresolved. V shed 4 bases and J shed 6 bases, with 6 bases lying between them. Germline V gives CDR1 MDHEN, CDR2 SYDVKM. The CDR3 contains 12 residues. CDR3 sequence (DNA): TGTGCCAGCAGTTCGGTGGATGAAAAACTGTTTTTT. As protein: CASSSVDEKLFF.

V usage is TRBV18 and J usage is TRBJ1-5, with TRBD1 identical over 8 bases. The J segment lost 7 bases and the V segment lost 8 bases, leaving 7 bases of the junction unmatched. Germline V gene data show CDR1 as KGHSH and CDR2 as LQKENI. CDR3 length: 13 residues. The CDR3 coding sequence is TGTGCCAGCACAACAGGGGGGAAACAGCCCCAGCATTTT. Protein sequence: CASTTGGKQPQHF.

The rearrangement links TRBV11-3 to TRBJ2-1, with D unclear. Germline CDR1 and CDR2: SGHNT and YENEEA. V lost 0 bases, J lost 11 bases, and 8 bases lay in between. CDR3 size: 12 residues. Here the CDR3 reads CASSLERVKQFF. In DNA form, the CDR3 reads TGTGCCAGCAGCTTAGAACGAGTTAAGCAGTTCTTC. The whole variable domain, remainder taken from reference TRBV11-3 and TRBJ2-1, is EAGVVQSPRYKIIEKKQPVAFWCNPISGHNTLYWYLQNLGQGPELLIRYENEEAVDDSQLPKDRFSAERLKGVDSTLKIQPAELGDSAVYLCASSLERVKQFFGPGTRLTVL.

This sequence joins TRBV2 and TRBJ2-7; maybe TRBD1 (6 bases). CDR1 and CDR2 (germline): SNHLY, FYNNEI. Trimming took 5 bases from V and 2 from J, leaving 10 bases between them. This CDR3 comprises 13 residues. CDR3 sequence: CASSWTAPYEQYF. For the CDR3, the DNA is TGTGCCAGCAGTTGGACAGCCCCCTACGAGCAGTACTTC.

V usage is TRBV5-6 and J usage is TRBJ2-7; D is perhaps TRBD2 (6 bases). Germline-derived CDR1 and CDR2 are SGHDT and YYEEEE. V was pared by 2 bases and J by 7 bases, with 22 bases between. The CDR3 is 16 residues long. CDR3 nucleotide sequence: TGTGCCAGCAGCTTATATCAAGGAGGGCAAGGGAGAGAGCAGTACTTC. Translated: CASSLYQGGQGREQYF.

This chain connects TRBV5-4 to TRBJ2-2, with D possibly matching TRBD1 (5 bases). CDR1 and CDR2 from the germline V gene are SGHNT and YYREEE (reference sequence). Trimming cost V 4 bases and J 4 bases, with 17 bases left between them. The CDR3 runs 16 residues. In nucleotides, the CDR3 is TGTGCCAGCAGCCCTTCTTTGGGGCAGGGCACCGGGGAGCTGTTTTTT. Translated: CASSPSLGQGTGELFF.

The chain is built from TRBV10-1 and TRBJ2-7; maybe TRBD2 (5 bases). The CDR3 is 16 residues long. Per the germline V gene, CDR1 is WNHNN and CDR2 is SYGVQD (reference sequence). Trimming took 0 bases from V and 1 from J, leaving 13 bases between them. The CDR3: CASSESASTTSYEQYF. CDR3 nucleotides: TGCGCCAGCAGTGAGTCGGCTTCGACTACATCCTACGAGCAGTACTTC.

The chain couples TRBV5-4 to TRBJ1-5; no definite D call. The CDR3 spans 13 residues. Germline-derived CDR1 and CDR2 are SGHNT and YYREEE (reference sequence). The V and J ends lost 0 bases and 4 bases respectively, with 5 bases between them. The CDR3 is CASSLGLNQPQHF. The CDR3 nucleotides are TGTGCCAGCAGCTTGGGTCTTAATCAGCCCCAGCATTTT.

This clone was seen only once. The gene calls are TRBV9 and TRBJ1-6, with D maybe TRBD1 (6 bases). The CDR3 consists of 12 residues. Germline loops: CDR1 SGDLS, CDR2 YYNGEE. Trimming removed 3 bases at V and 15 bases at J, with 13 bases between. As DNA, the CDR3 is TGTGCCAGCAGCGCATACACAGGGAGCCTCCACTTT. Amino acid sequence: CASSAYTGSLHF.

This clone was recorded only once. The chain combines TRBV20-1 with TRBJ2-1; no definite D call. This CDR3 region has 11 residues. The V and J ends lost 1 base and 11 bases respectively, with 9 bases between them. Germline loops: CDR1 DFQATT, CDR2 SNEGSKA (reference sequence). DNA of the CDR3: TGCAGTGCTAGAGGCGAACCGCAGCAGTTCTTC. Amino acid sequence: CSARGEPQQFF.

This CDR3 is CASSQDPGGSYGYTF. The CDR3 bases are TGTGCCAGCAGCCAAGACCCAGGGGGCAGCTATGGCTACACCTTC. The chain is built from TRBV4-2 and TRBJ1-2; 8 nucleotides agree with TRBD1. V was pared by 0 bases and J by 4 bases, with 4 bases of the junction left unmatched. This CDR3 is 15 amino acids long. The germline V gene has CDR1 LGHNA and CDR2 YNFKEQ.

The CDR3 is CASSLILGQGTEAFF. The DNA of the CDR3 is TGTGCCAGCAGCTTAATTCTGGGACAGGGTACTGAAGCTTTCTTT. This chain connects TRBV7-2 to TRBJ1-1, with 9 bases that match TRBD1. The CDR3 contains 15 residues. Germline V gives CDR1 SGHTA, CDR2 FQGNSA. J was trimmed by 5 bases and V by 2 bases; bases with no gene match: 6.

The rearrangement uses TRBV24-1 and TRBJ2-1; TRBD2 matches 11 bases. The CDR3 has 17 amino acids. V dropped 4 bases and J dropped 1; count of bases not matched to a gene: 5. Germline values: CDR1 KGHDR, CDR2 SFDVKD. The CDR3 DNA follows: TGTGCCACCAGTGAGTCGACTAGCGGGGCTTCCTACAATGAGCAGTTCTTC. Translated: CATSESTSGASYNEQFF.

The chain uses TRBV6-6 and TRBJ2-5; TRBD2 matches at 12 bases. The CDR3 is 15 amino acids. Germline V gene sequence: CDR1 MNHNY, CDR2 SVGAGI (reference sequence). The V and J ends lost 5 bases and 5 bases, in that order; junction bases with no gene match: 6. The CDR3 nucleotides are TGTGCCAGCAGTATCCCTAGCGGGGGGGGCGAGACCCAGTACTTC. Protein product: CASSIPSGGGETQYF.

The chain carries TRBV11-1 and TRBJ2-5; no clear D. V lost 5 bases and J lost 2, with 15 bases in between. The V gene's germline CDR1 is SGHAT and CDR2 FQDESV (reference sequence). The CDR3 has 15 amino acids. The CDR3 sequence is CASSIPNQEQETQYF. The DNA of the CDR3 is TGTGCCAGCAGCATACCGAATCAGGAACAAGAGACCCAGTACTTC. Together with reference TRBV11-1 and TRBJ2-5, the CDR3 gives the full variable domain: EAEVAQSPRYKITEKSQAVAFWCDPISGHATLYWYRQILGQGPELLVQFQDESVVDDSQLPKDRFSAERLKGVDSTLKIQPAELGDSAMYLCASSIPNQEQETQYFGPGTRLLVL.

The V and J genes are TRBV5-6 and TRBJ2-2, with 11 bases lining up with TRBD2. V shed 6 bases, J shed 2 bases, and the junction held 9 bases outside the gene matches. Germline CDR1 reads SGHDT; CDR2 reads YYEEEE. The CDR3 totals 17 residues. The CDR3 coding sequence is TGTGCCAGCAACCTAGGGGGACTAGCGGCCAACACCGGGGAGCTGTTTTTT. Translation gives CASNLGGLAANTGELFF.